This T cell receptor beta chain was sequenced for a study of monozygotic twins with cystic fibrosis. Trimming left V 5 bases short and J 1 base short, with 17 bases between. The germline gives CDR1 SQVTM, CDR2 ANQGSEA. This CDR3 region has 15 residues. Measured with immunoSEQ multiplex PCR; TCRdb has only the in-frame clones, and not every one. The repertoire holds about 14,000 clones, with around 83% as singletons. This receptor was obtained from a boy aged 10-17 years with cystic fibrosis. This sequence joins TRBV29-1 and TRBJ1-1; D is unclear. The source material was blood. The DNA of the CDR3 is TGCAGCGTTAGATACGGGAGGCTGTCGAACACTGAAGCTTTCTTT. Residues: CSVRYGRLSNTEAFF.